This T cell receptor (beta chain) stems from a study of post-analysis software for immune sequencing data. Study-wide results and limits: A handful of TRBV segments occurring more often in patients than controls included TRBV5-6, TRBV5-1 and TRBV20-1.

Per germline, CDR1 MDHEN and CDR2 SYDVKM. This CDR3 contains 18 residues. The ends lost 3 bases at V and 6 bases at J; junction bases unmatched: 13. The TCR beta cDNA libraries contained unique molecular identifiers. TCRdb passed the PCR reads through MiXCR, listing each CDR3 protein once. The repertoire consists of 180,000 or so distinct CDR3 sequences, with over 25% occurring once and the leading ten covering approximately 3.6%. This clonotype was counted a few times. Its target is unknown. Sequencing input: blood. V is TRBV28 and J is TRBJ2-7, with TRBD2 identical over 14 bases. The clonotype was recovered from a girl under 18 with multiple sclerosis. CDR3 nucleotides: TGTGCCAGCAGTTTTTCCGGGACTAGCGGGAGTTTTCGGAGCGAGCAGTACTTC. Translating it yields CASSFSGTSGSFRSEQYF.